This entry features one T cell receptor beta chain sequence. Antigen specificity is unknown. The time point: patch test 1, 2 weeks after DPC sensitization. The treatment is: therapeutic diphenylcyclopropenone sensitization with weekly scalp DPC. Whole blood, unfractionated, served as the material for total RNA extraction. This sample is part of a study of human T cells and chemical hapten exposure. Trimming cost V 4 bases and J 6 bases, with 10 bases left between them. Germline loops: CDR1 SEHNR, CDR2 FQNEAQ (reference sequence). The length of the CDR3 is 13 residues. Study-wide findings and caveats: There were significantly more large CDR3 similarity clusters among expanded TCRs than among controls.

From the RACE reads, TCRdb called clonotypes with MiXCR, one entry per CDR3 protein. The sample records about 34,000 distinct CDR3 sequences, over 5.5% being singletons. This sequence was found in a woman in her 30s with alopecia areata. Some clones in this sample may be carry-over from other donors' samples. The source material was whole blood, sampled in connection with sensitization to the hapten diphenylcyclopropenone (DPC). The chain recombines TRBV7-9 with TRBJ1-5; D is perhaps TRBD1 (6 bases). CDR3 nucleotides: TGTGCCAGCAGCTCCCAGGGGTCTCAGCCCCAGCATTTT. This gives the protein CASSSQGSQPQHF.